The present TCR beta chain was sequenced within a study of beta chain features in type 1 diabetes. Expressed TCRB transcripts were sequenced because the isolated RNA had all been reverse transcribed beforehand. The protocol was immunoSEQ multiplex PCR, while the TCRdb copy is restricted to in-frame clones and leaves out a portion. The profile shows some 900,000 clones, 15% to 20% of them singletons. The material sequenced was naive CD4+ T cells from blood. This receptor was taken from a woman aged 18 to 35 in good health.

The DNA of the CDR3 is TGTGCCAGTAGTATCAAGGGGGCGAACACTGAAGCTTTCTTT. Residues: CASSIKGANTEAFF. The V call is TRBV19, the J call TRBJ1-1; 7 nucleotides align to TRBD1. Germline-derived CDR1 and CDR2 are LNHDA and SQIVND (reference sequence). This CDR3 region has 14 residues. With 3 bases clipped from V and 1 base from J, the junction kept 2 bases outside the gene matches.